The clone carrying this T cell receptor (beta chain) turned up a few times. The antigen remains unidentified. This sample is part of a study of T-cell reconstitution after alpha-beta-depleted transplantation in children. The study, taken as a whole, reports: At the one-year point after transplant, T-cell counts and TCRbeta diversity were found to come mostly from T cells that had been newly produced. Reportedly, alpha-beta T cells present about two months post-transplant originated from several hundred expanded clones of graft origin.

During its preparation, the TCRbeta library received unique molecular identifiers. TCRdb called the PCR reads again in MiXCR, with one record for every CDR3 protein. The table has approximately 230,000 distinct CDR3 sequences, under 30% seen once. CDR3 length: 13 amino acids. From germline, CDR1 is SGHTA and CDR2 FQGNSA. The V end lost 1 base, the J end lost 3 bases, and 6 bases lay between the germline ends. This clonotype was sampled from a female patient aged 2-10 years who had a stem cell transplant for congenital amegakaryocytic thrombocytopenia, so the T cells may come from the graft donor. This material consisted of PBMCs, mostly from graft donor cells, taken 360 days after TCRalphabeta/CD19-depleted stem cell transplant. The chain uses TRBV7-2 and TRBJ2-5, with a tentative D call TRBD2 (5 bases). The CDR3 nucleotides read TGTGCCAGCAGCTTAGAAGCGGAAGAGACCCAGTACTTC. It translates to CASSLEAEETQYF. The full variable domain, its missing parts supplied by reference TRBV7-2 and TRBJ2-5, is GAGVSQSPSNKVTEKGKDVELRCDPISGHTALYWYRQSLGQGLEFLIYFQGNSAPDKSGLPSDRFSAERTGGSVSTLTIQRTQQEDSAVYLCASSLEAEETQYFGPGTRLLVL.